Sequencing of this T cell receptor beta chain was carried out in a study of blood T cell repertoires in COVID-19 (dated by TCRdb to 2020 to 2021). Some background on the complete study: Samples covering the acute and convalescent phases of COVID-19 were provided by collaborators in the United States, Italy and Spain. Deeply sampled blood TCRbeta repertoires from subjects exposed to, actively infected with, or recovered from COVID-19 were included in the dataset. The material from the prospective study consisted of cDNA or gDNA derived from T cells, B-cell-depleted T cells, or PBMCs. A de-identified subject ID, COVID-19 status, age in years and sex were almost always included in the sample metadata. A freely available public database, intended as a resource for researchers studying the immune response to SARS-CoV-2, is where the repertoires were released. Where available, HLA class I and class II types were obtained from metadata supplied by the sample provider rather than from assay-based typing. Samples came from the ongoing ImmuneRACE study (first 160 participants) plus 1,254 subjects from 6 global collaborators.

Turning to this clone: No cognate antigen has been identified for it. The input lacks base qualities; no much larger clone sits a single base away.

The immunoSEQ Assay, a bias-controlled multiplex PCR, was used to amplify TCRbeta CDR3 regions from genomic DNA. From the authors' description of their analysis: The number of nucleated cells in each sample was estimated by amplification of reference gene primers within the assay. To quantify the absolute abundance of each unique TCRbeta CDR3 rearrangement, sequence reads were collapsed and filtered. For each sample, productive Simpson clonality was calculated as the square root of Simpson's diversity index across productive rearrangements. The table was pulled from immuneACCESS by TCRdb, which kept in-frame rearrangements only. Such tables lose some clones; where checked, under half of the loss comes from unresolved V genes, and the rest has no known cause. V, J and clone size derive from that table, while D and trimming were established from the DNA sequence. Recorded for this sample are some 130,000 clones; around 87% of them occurred a single time. 2.5% of the sample lies in the top ten.

Trimming costs V 2 bases and J 4 bases, and their ends lie 5 bases apart. The cysteine opens and the phenylalanine closes a CDR3 of 13 amino acids. Only CDR3 DNA remains: 39 bases, in frame from the first base. Taken from the germline V gene (reference sequence), the CDR1 and CDR2 loops are LGHDT and YNNKEL. Each collaborating institution followed its own protocols to collect whole blood in K2EDTA tubes. For TCRbeta analysis, collaborator samples were shipped as frozen whole blood, as isolated PBMCs, or as DNA extracted from either sample type. What the research found in general, with its limitations: How much clinical and demographic metadata was included differed by source and by participant, and the metadata was provided uncurated.

The chain is assembled from TRBV3-1 (or the pseudogene TRBV3-2) and TRBJ2-2; matching of 5 bases hints at TRBD1 as the D gene. The sequencing sample was made of peripheral blood. The clonotype comes from a man aged 45-65 years with active COVID-19. The DNA is TGTGCCAGCAGCCAAAGGGGCACCGGGGAGCTGTTTTTT. Its translation is CASSQRGTGELFF.